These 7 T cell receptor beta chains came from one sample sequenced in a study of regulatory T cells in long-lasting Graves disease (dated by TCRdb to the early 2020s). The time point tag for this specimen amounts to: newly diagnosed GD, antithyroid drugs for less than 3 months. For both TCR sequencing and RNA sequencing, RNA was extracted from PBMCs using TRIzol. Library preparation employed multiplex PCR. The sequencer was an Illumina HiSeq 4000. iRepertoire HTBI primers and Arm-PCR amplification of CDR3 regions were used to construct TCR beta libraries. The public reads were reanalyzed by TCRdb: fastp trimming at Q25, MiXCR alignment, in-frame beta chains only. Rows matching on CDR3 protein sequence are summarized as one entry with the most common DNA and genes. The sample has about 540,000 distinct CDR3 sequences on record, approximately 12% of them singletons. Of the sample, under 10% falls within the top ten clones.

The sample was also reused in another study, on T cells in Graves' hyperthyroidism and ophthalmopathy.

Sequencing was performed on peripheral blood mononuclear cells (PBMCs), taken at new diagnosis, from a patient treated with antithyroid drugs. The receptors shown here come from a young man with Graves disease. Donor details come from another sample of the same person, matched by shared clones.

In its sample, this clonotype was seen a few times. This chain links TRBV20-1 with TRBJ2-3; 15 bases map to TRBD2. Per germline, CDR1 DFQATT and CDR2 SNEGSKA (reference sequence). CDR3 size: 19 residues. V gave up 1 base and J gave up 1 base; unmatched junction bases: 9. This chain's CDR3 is CSARVPGLAGGRGTDTQYF. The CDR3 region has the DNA TGCAGTGCTAGAGTTCCGGGACTAGCGGGAGGCCGGGGCACAGATACGCAGTATTTT.

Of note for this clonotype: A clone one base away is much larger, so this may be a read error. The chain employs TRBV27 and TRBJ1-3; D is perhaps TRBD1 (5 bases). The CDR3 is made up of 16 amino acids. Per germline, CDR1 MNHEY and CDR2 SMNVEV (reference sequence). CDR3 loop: CASSLSAGSSGNAIYF. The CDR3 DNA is TGTGCCAGCAGTTTATCGGCAGGGAGCTCTGGAAACGCCATATATTTT.

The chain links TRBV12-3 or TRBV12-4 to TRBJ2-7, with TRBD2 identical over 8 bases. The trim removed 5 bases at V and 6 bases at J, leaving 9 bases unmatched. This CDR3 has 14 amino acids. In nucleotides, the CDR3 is TGTGCCAGCAGTCCCCTAGCGGGCCGCGGCGAGCAGTACTTC. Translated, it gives CASSPLAGRGEQYF.

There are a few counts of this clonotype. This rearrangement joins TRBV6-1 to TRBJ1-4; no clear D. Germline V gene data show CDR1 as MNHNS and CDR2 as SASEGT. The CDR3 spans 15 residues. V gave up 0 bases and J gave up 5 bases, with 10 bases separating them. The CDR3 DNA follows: TGTGCCAGCAGTGAAGCCAAGGAGAGGAATGAAAAACTGTTTTTT. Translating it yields CASSEAKERNEKLFF.

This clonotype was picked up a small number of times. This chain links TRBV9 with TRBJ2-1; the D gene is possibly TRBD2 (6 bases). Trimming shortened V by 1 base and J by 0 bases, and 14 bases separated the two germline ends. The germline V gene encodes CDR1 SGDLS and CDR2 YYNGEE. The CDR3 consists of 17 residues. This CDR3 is CASSVIGGVSSYNEQFF. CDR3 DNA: TGTGCCAGCAGCGTAATTGGCGGGGTGAGCTCCTACAATGAGCAGTTCTTC. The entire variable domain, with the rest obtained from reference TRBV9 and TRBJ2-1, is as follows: DSGVTQTPKHLITATGQRVTLRCSPRSGDLSVYWYQQSLDQGLQFLIQYYNGEERAKGNILERFSAQQFPDLHSELNLSSLELGDSALYFCASSVIGGVSSYNEQFFGPGTRLTVL.

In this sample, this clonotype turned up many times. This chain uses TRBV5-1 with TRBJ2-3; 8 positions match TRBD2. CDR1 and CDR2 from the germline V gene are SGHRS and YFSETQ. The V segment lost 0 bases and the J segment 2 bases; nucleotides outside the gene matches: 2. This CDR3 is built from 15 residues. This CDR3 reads CASSLELAVTDTQYF. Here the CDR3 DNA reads TGCGCCAGCAGCTTGGAACTAGCGGTCACAGATACGCAGTATTTT.

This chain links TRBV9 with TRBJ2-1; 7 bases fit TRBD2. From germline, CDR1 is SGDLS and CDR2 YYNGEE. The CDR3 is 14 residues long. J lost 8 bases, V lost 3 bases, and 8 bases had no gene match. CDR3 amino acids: CASSAGRPLDEQFF. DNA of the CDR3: TGTGCCAGCAGCGCCGGGAGGCCCCTGGATGAGCAGTTCTTC.